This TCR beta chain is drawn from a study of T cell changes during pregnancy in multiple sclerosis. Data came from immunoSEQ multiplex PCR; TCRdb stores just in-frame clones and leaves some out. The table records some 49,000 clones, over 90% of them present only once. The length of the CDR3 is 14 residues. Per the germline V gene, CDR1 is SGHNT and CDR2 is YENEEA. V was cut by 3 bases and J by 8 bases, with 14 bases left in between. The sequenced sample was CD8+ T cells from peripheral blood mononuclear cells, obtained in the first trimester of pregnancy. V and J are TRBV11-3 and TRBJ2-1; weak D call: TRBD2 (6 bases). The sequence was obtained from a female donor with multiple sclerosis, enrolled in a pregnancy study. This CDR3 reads CASSFRGITDEQFF. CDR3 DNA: TGTGCCAGCAGCTTCCGCGGGATAACGGATGAGCAGTTCTTC.